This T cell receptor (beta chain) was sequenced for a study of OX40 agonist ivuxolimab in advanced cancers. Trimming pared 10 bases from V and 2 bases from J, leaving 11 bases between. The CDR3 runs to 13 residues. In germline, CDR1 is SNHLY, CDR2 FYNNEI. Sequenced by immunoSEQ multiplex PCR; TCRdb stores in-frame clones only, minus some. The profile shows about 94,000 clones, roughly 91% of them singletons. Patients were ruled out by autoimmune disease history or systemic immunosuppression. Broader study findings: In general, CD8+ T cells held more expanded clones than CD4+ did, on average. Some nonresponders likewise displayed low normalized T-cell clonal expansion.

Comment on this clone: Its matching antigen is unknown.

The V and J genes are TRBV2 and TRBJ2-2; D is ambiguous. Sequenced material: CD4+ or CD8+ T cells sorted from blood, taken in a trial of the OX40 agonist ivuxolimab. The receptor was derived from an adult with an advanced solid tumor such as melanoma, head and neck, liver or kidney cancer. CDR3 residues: CATSRSNTGELFF. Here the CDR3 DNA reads TGTGCCACCTCCCGGAGTAACACCGGGGAGCTGTTTTTT.